Sequencing of this T cell receptor (beta chain) was carried out in a study of CD8 T cells in Susac syndrome. Controls matched for sex and age were healthy donors. Between the trimmed V and J ends, which lost 2 bases and 0 bases, there was a span of 8 bases. The germline V gene has CDR1 SGHTA and CDR2 FQGTGA. The CDR3 is made up of 15 amino acids. With random hexamers, reverse transcription was performed on roughly 0.45 to 1 ug of RNA. TCR beta CDR3 was amplified by immunoSEQ multiplex PCR. This amplification extended across 54 Vbeta and 13 Jbeta segments. TCRdb redid the calling of the immunoSEQ multiplex PCR reads with MiXCR, one entry per CDR3 protein. The table lists around 150,000 distinct CDR3 sequences, about 93% of them singletons.

Sequenced: CD4+ T cells from PBMCs. The sequence derives from a human donor in good health. The chain is built from TRBV7-3 and TRBJ2-1; D may be TRBD2 (6 bases). The CDR3 nucleotides read TGTGCCAGCAGCTTAGACGGGGGCTCCTACAATGAGCAGTTCTTC. This translates into CASSLDGGSYNEQFF.